Presented here are 22 T cell receptor beta chains from one specimen sequenced in a study of blood T cells in healthy people across ages. The authors ran a second PCR of about 7 to 11 cycles using a sample-barcoded 5' primer and a J-beta primer mix. A single record per CDR3 protein comes from TCRdb applying MiXCR to the 5' RACE reads. The profile shows around 990,000 distinct CDR3 sequences, around 25% of them singletons. The same specimen was also included in a second study, on T cells of mothers and their children.

The sequencing sample was made of blood. These receptors all stem from a girl aged 2 to 9 in good health.

This sequence joins TRBV7-9 and TRBJ1-2, with 7 bases lining up with TRBD1. CDR3 length: 15 residues. With 4 bases clipped from V and 5 bases from J, the junction kept 10 bases outside the gene matches. CDR1 and CDR2 (germline): SEHNR, FQNEAQ (reference sequence). In nucleotides, the CDR3 is TGTGCCAGCAGCTCCGAACTAAGACAGGGATATGGCTACACCTTC. Translation: CASSSELRQGYGYTF.

The genes are TRBV4-3 and TRBJ2-5; TRBD1 might be the D (5 bases). V was trimmed by 0 bases and J by 7 bases, leaving 12 bases between them. The CDR3 has 14 amino acids. Germline V gene lookup returns CDR1 LGHNA and CDR2 YSLEER. The CDR3 protein is CASSQDFRTPTQYF. The CDR3 DNA sequence: TGCGCCAGCAGCCAAGATTTTAGGACACCGACCCAGTACTTC.

This clonotype was seen at least ten times. The genes are TRBV3-1 and TRBJ2-7; unclear D gene. CDR1 and CDR2 (germline): LGHDT, YNNKEL (reference sequence). The CDR3 covers 13 residues. Trimming shortened V by 4 bases and J by 2 bases, and 9 bases separated the two germline ends. CDR3 coding DNA: TGTGCCAGCAGCCCCCGGAGTGCCTACGAGCAGTACTTC. Translated, it gives CASSPRSAYEQYF.

The sample holds a few counts of this clonotype. The gene calls are TRBV6-1 and TRBJ2-2; 11 nucleotides line up with TRBD2. Trimming removed 3 bases from V and 6 bases from J; junction bases left unmatched: 6. Germline CDR1 reads MNHNS; CDR2 reads SASEGT. The CDR3 spans 16 residues. CDR3 residues: CASSDPLAGGSGELFF. CDR3 DNA: TGTGCCAGCAGTGATCCGCTAGCGGGAGGTTCCGGGGAGCTGTTTTTT.

The CDR3 DNA sequence: TGCAGTGCTAGTAGGGACCGGCGGACAGATACGCAGTATTTT. This translates into CSASRDRRTDTQYF. The J gene is TRBJ2-3, the V gene TRBV20-1; D tentatively fits TRBD1 or TRBD2 (5 bases each). The V and J ends lost 3 bases and 3 bases respectively, with 13 bases between them. The CDR3 sequence is 14 residues long. CDR1 and CDR2 from the germline V gene are DFQATT and SNEGSKA (reference sequence).

In its sample, this clonotype was seen a few times. This chain links TRBV18 with TRBJ1-1; D remains unclear. The CDR3 has 14 amino acids. Germline V gene sequence: CDR1 KGHSH, CDR2 LQKENI. Trimming removed 5 bases from V and 0 bases from J, with 10 bases in between. The CDR3 region has the DNA TGTGCCAGCTCAGCTCAGGAGGTGAACACTGAAGCTTTCTTT. Translated, it gives CASSAQEVNTEAFF.

This clonotype was seen a few times. The rearrangement joins TRBV7-9 to TRBJ1-5, with a tentative D call TRBD1 (5 bases). The ends were cut back, 5 bases at V and 3 bases at J, with 8 bases in the middle. The germline CDR1 and CDR2 sequences are SEHNR and FQNEAQ (reference sequence). The CDR3 totals 13 residues. The CDR3 nucleotides are TGTGCCAGCAGCCGAGGGGACAATCAGCCCCAGCATTTT. It specifies CASSRGDNQPQHF.

Note on this clonotype: At one end the junction does not follow the germline gene, possibly because of a read error. The genes are TRBV6-6 and TRBJ2-5; no clear D. The CDR3 is made up of 11 amino acids. Germline V lookup: CDR1 MNHNY, CDR2 SVGAGI (reference sequence). CDR3 amino acids: CASSYLGKANF. DNA of the CDR3: TGTGCCAGCAGTTATTTGGGCAAGGCCAACTTC.

This clonotype was observed at least ten times. The V call is TRBV28, the J call TRBJ2-4, with D perhaps being TRBD1 or TRBD2 (5 bases each). Trimming removed 5 bases from V and 0 bases from J, with 11 bases in between. Germline V gives CDR1 MDHEN, CDR2 SYDVKM. The length of the CDR3 is 15 residues. For the CDR3, the DNA is TGTGCCAGCAGTCGGGGCAGTCTAGCCAAAAACATTCAGTACTTC. Amino acids: CASSRGSLAKNIQYF.

This clonotype came up a few times. This rearrangement joins TRBV2 to TRBJ2-1, with TRBD1 matching 8 bases. V was pared by 6 bases and J by 4 bases, with 11 bases of the junction left unmatched. The CDR3 is made up of 16 amino acids. CDR1 is SNHLY and CDR2 is FYNNEI in the germline V gene. CDR3 in amino acids: CASRPAGGLEYNEQFF. CDR3 DNA sequence: TGTGCCAGCAGACCAGCAGGGGGCTTAGAGTACAATGAGCAGTTCTTC.

V usage is TRBV27 and J usage is TRBJ2-2, with 9 bases aligning to TRBD2. J gave up 9 bases and V 7 bases, and 6 bases lay outside the gene matches. Per the germline V gene, CDR1 is MNHEY and CDR2 is SMNVEV (reference sequence). CDR3 size: 13 residues. DNA for the CDR3: TGTGCCAGCACCCTAGCGGGACAGAGGGAGCTGTTTTTT. This sequence encodes CASTLAGQRELFF.

The gene calls are TRBV12-3 or TRBV12-4 and TRBJ2-5; D remains unclear. V was pared by 5 bases and J by 5 bases, with 12 bases between. The CDR3 sequence is 13 residues long. Here the CDR3 reads CASSPDLGETQYF. In DNA form, the CDR3 reads TGTGCCAGCAGTCCGGATTTGGGGGAGACCCAGTACTTC.

This clonotype appeared a few times. This chain uses TRBV6-6 with TRBJ1-5; 8 positions match TRBD1. This CDR3 comprises 14 residues. The germline V gene has CDR1 MNHNY and CDR2 SVGAGI (reference sequence). Germline trimming cut 5 bases from V and 2 bases from J; bases unmatched to any gene: 2. The CDR3 sequence: CASSMGQGNQPQHF. CDR3 nucleotides: TGTGCCAGCAGTATGGGACAGGGCAATCAGCCCCAGCATTTT.

This chain joins TRBV27 and TRBJ1-5, with D maybe TRBD1 (5 bases). V lost 4 bases, J lost 6 bases, and 19 bases lay in between. Germline V gene sequence: CDR1 MNHEY, CDR2 SMNVEV (reference sequence). CDR3 length: 16 amino acids. CDR3 amino acids: CASSSPYGGAAQPQHF. The DNA of the CDR3 is TGTGCCAGCAGTTCGCCCTACGGAGGGGCAGCTCAGCCCCAGCATTTT.

This chain joins TRBV5-1 and TRBJ1-2, with 8 bases identical to TRBD1. The CDR3 totals 16 residues. The J segment lost 8 bases and the V segment lost 0 bases, leaving 12 bases of the junction unmatched. The germline CDR1 and CDR2 sequences are SGHRS and YFSETQ. CDR3 amino acids: CASSLDTGGVLLGYTF. CDR3 nucleotide sequence: TGCGCCAGCAGCTTGGACACAGGGGGAGTTTTATTAGGCTACACCTTC.

The gene calls are TRBV20-1 and TRBJ2-3; unclear D gene. CDR3 size: 14 residues. In germline, CDR1 is DFQATT, CDR2 SNEGSKA (reference sequence). V was trimmed by 5 bases and J by 0 bases, leaving 12 bases between them. CDR3 amino acids: CSAFDIRSTDTQYF. The CDR3 bases are TGCAGTGCTTTTGACATACGCAGCACAGATACGCAGTATTTT.

This clonotype was detected a few times. This chain joins TRBV6-1 and TRBJ2-7; D unresolved. The V gene lost 10 bases and the J gene lost 3 bases, with 7 bases spanning the gap. There are 10 residues in the CDR3. Germline CDR1 and CDR2: MNHNS and SASEGT. The CDR3 nucleotides read TGTGCCACCAATCTCTACGAGCAGTACTTC. Translation gives CATNLYEQYF.

This clonotype was observed a handful of times. V usage is TRBV7-2 and J usage is TRBJ1-5; TRBD1 agrees at 7 bases. This CDR3 has 12 amino acids. The V gene end was trimmed by 11 bases and the J gene end by 4 bases; junction bases not matched to a gene: 5. Germline V gives CDR1 SGHTA, CDR2 FQGNSA. Here the CDR3 DNA reads TGTGCCGGCGGGACAGCTAATCAGCCCCAGCATTTT. It encodes CAGGTANQPQHF.

This clonotype was counted a few times. The rearrangement links TRBV9 to TRBJ2-2; tentatively, D is TRBD2 (5 bases). The CDR3 has 14 amino acids. V was shortened by 3 bases and J by 5 bases, with 11 bases between the two germline ends. Germline-derived CDR1 and CDR2 are SGDLS and YYNGEE. The CDR3 DNA follows: TGTGCCAGCAGCGAACGGACTTATACCGGGGAGCTGTTTTTT. It specifies CASSERTYTGELFF.

The V call is TRBV20-1, the J call TRBJ2-4, with TRBD2 as a possible D gene (5 bases). Germline CDR1 reads DFQATT; CDR2 reads SNEGSKA (reference sequence). The CDR3 runs 13 residues. Trimming took 7 bases from V and 1 from J, leaving 11 bases between them. CDR3 coding DNA: TGCAGTGGGGGAGAGAGGGCCAAAAACATTCAGTACTTC. Protein product: CSGGERAKNIQYF.

The V call is TRBV28, the J call TRBJ2-5, with a possible D match to TRBD1 (6 bases). Between the trimmed V and J ends, which lost 5 bases and 1 base, there was a span of 11 bases. The CDR3 has 14 residues. The germline V gene has CDR1 MDHEN and CDR2 SYDVKM. CDR3 in DNA: TGTGCCAGCAGTGCAACAGGGACCCAAGAGACCCAGTACTTC. It specifies CASSATGTQETQYF.

This chain joins TRBV6-1 and TRBJ2-3, with 7 bases aligning to TRBD1. The CDR3 contains 14 residues. J was trimmed by 0 bases and V by 8 bases; bases with no gene match: 5. Per germline, CDR1 MNHNS and CDR2 SASEGT. The CDR3 sequence is CASGDSPSTDTQYF. In nucleotides, the CDR3 is TGTGCCAGCGGGGACAGCCCTAGCACAGATACGCAGTATTTT.